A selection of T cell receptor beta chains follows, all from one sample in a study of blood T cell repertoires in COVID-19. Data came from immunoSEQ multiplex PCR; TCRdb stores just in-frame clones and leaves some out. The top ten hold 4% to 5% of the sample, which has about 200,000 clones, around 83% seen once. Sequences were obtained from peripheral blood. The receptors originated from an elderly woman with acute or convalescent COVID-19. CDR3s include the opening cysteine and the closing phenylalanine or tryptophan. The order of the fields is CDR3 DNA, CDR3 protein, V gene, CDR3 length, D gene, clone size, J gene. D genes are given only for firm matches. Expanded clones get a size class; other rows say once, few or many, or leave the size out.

TGTGCCATCAGTGAGTCAAGTTCCGGGACAGGGGGCGATGAGCAGTTCTTC | CAISESSSGTGGDEQFF | TRBV10-3 | 17 | TRBD1 | . | TRBJ2-1
TGTGCCATCAGTGCTTCACTAGCGGGAGGGAGCCATGAGCAGTTCTTC | CAISASLAGGSHEQFF | TRBV10-3 | 16 | TRBD2 | . | TRBJ2-1
TGTGCCAGCAGTGATCGCCAGATGAATCAGCCCCAGCATTTT | CASSDRQMNQPQHF | TRBV25-1 | 14 | . | . | TRBJ1-5
TGTGCCAGCAGCACTGGGACAGGGGGTGTCTTTGAGACCCAGTACTTC | CASSTGTGGVFETQYF | TRBV7-9 | 16 | TRBD1 | . | TRBJ2-5
TGCGCCAGCGGGGGACTAGCGGGGTACAATGAGCAGTTCTTC | CASGGLAGYNEQFF | TRBV5-1 | 14 | TRBD2 | . | TRBJ2-1
TGTGCCAGCAGCTTAGCCCCGAAACAGGGCCAAGGTGGCTACACCTTC | CASSLAPKQGQGGYTF | TRBV7-3 | 16 | . | . | TRBJ1-2
TGTGCCAGCAGGGGACAGGGTCGGGGGTATGGCTACACCTTC | CASRGQGRGYGYTF | TRBV6-5 | 14 | TRBD1 | . | TRBJ1-2
TGTGCCATCAGTGTGACTAGCGGGACGATAAATGAGCAGTTCTTC | CAISVTSGTINEQFF | TRBV10-3 | 15 | TRBD2 | once | TRBJ2-1
TGTGCCAGCTCCGACCTAGGTGGGAAACTGTTTTTT | CASSDLGGKLFF | TRBV18 | 12 | . | . | TRBJ1-4
TGTGCCAGCAGCCGGGTAACAGGAAATAACTATGGCTACACCTTC | CASSRVTGNNYGYTF | TRBV7-9 | 15 | . | . | TRBJ1-2
TGTGCCAGCAGCTCTAGAGCTACCGCAGATACGCAGTATTTT | CASSSRATADTQYF | TRBV11-1 | 14 | . | . | TRBJ2-3
TGTGCCAGCAACCACCCGGCGGGGGAGAAAAATTCACCCCTCCACTTT | CASNHPAGEKNSPLHF | TRBV21-1 | 16 | . | . | TRBJ1-6
TGTGCCAGCAGCCGTACTGGGGACAGGGGCTACGAGCAGTACTTC | CASSRTGDRGYEQYF | TRBV7-2 | 15 | TRBD1 | . | TRBJ2-7
TGTGCCAGCAGCGTCGGGAGGGAATCCTATAATTCACCCCTCCACTTT | CASSVGRESYNSPLHF | TRBV9 | 16 | . | . | TRBJ1-6
TGTGCCAGCGGGGGATCGACTAGCGGGAGTTTTGAGCAGTTCTTC | CASGGSTSGSFEQFF | TRBV28 | 15 | TRBD2 | . | TRBJ2-1
TGCAGCGTACAGGGCAATAATGAAAAACTGTTTTTT | CSVQGNNEKLFF | TRBV29-1 | 12 | . | . | TRBJ1-4
TGTGCCAGCAGCTTAGCGCGAAGGGGAGCTTTCTTT | CASSLARRGAFF | TRBV7-2 | 12 | . | . | TRBJ1-1
TGTGCCAGCAGCTCTAGCGGGAGTGCAGATACGCAGTATTTT | CASSSSGSADTQYF | TRBV7-9 | 14 | TRBD2 | once | TRBJ2-3
TGTGCCAGCAGCCCCAGGGAAACGCAGTATTTT | CASSPRETQYF | TRBV28 | 11 | . | . | TRBJ2-3
TGTGCCAGCAGTTCTATACAGGGGGATCAGCCCCAGCATTTT | CASSSIQGDQPQHF | TRBV28 | 14 | TRBD1 | . | TRBJ1-5
TGCGCCAGTGAGCGGGGGGCGAGCTCCTACAATGAGCAGTTCTTC | CASERGASSYNEQFF | TRBV5-1 | 15 | TRBD2 | . | TRBJ2-1
TGCAGCGCCTCACGGGACAGCAGACCCTACGAGCAGTACTTC | CSASRDSRPYEQYF | TRBV29-1 | 14 | TRBD1 | . | TRBJ2-7
TGTGCCAGCAGCTTGTTGTCAGGCACCGGACTTACAGGCTACACCTTC | CASSLLSGTGLTGYTF | TRBV5-6 | 16 | . | . | TRBJ1-2
TGTGCCAGCAGCTTTTCCGGGACAGGGACCTACGAGCAGTACTTC | CASSFSGTGTYEQYF | TRBV7-2 | 15 | TRBD1 | . | TRBJ2-7
TGTGCCAGCAGACGTGGGACTAGCGCCCCAATAGAGCAGTTCTTC | CASRRGTSAPIEQFF | TRBV27 | 15 | TRBD2 | once | TRBJ2-1
TGTGCCAGCAGCATACAGACAGGGCTCCCGGAGAGCTCCTACAATGAGCAGTTCTTC | CASSIQTGLPESSYNEQFF | TRBV5-5 | 19 | TRBD1 | . | TRBJ2-1
TGTGCCAGCAGCTTAACCCTGACAGGAACCTACGAGCAGTACTTC | CASSLTLTGTYEQYF | TRBV7-3 | 15 | . | . | TRBJ2-7